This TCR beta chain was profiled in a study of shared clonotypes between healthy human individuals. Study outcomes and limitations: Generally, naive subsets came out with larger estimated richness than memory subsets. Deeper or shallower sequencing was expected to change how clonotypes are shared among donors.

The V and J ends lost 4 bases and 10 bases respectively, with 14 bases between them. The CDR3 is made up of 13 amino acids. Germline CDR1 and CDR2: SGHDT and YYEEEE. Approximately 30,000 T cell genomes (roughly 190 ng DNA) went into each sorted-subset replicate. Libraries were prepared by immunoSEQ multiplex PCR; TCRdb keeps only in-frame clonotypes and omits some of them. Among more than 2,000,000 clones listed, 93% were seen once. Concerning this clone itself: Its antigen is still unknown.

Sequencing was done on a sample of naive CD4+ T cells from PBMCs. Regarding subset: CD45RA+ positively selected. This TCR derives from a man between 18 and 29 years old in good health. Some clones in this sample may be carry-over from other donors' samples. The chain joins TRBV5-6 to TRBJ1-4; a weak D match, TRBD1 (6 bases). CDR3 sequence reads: CASSRPGVGKLFF. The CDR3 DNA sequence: TGTGCCAGCAGCCGGCCAGGGGTGGGAAAACTGTTTTTT.